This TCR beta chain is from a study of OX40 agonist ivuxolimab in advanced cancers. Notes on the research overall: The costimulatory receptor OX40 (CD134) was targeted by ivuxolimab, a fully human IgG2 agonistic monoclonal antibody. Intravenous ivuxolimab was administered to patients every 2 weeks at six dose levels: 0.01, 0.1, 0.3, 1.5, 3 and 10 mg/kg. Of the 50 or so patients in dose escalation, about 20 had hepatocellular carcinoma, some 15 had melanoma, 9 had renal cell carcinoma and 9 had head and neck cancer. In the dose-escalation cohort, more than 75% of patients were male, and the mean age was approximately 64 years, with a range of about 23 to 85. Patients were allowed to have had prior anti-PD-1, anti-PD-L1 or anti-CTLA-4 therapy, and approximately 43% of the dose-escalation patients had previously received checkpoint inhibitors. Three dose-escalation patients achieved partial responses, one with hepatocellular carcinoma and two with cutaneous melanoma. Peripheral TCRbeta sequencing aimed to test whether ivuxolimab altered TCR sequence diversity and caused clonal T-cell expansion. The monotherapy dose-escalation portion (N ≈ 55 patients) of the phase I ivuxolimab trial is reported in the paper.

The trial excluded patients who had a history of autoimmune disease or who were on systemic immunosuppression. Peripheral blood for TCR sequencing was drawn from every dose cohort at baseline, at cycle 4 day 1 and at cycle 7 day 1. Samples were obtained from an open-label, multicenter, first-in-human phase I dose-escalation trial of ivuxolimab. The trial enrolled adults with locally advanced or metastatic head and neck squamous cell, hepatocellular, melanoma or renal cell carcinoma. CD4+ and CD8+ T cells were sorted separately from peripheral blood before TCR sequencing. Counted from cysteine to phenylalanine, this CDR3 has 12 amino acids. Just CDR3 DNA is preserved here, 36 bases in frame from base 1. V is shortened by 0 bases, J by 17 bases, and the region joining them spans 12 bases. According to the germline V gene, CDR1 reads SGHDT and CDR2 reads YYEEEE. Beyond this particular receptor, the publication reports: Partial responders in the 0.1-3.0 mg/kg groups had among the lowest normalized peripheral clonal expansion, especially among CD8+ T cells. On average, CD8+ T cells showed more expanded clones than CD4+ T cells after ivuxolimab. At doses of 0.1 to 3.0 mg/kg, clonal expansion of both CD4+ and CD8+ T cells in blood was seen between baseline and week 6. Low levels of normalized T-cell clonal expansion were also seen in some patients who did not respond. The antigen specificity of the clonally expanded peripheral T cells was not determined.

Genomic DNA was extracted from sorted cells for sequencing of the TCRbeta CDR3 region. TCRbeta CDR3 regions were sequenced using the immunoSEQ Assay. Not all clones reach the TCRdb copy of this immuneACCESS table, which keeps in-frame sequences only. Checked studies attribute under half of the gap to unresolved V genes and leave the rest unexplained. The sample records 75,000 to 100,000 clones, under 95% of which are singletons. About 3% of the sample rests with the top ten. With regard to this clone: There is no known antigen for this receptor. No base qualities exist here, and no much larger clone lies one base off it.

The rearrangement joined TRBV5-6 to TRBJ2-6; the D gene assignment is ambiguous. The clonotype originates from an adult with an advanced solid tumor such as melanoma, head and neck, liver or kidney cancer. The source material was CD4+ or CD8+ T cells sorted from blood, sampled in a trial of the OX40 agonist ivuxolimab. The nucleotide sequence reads TGTGCCAGCAGCTTGGGTCAGACACTATTGACTTTC. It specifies CASSLGQTLLTF.